Described below is a single TCR beta chain sequence and its context. The target antigen is unknown. One end of the junction is discordant with germline, which a read error may explain. Other DNA variants within this sample encode the same CDR3. PCR used 60 Vbeta primers and 13 Jbeta primers. Libraries were prepared by immunoSEQ multiplex PCR; TCRdb keeps only in-frame clonotypes and omits some of them. The table includes some 150,000 clones, less than 80% detected once. The data stem from a study of cytomegalovirus exposure and HLA in healthy donors. Study summary: Unique TCR beta sequences numbering about 100 million came from some 200 million T cells in an earlier analysis.

Per the germline V gene, CDR1 is SGHDN and CDR2 is FVKESK. The CDR3 has 12 residues. Findings and limits, study-wide: One variant, a missense change in DCLRE1C, was linked in a later analysis to TCR beta V- and J-gene trimming. The study assumed roughly uniform donor sequencing depth for presence/absence analyses.

The rearrangement links TRBV14 to TRBJ2-4; TRBD1 is a possible D gene (6 bases). The clonotype was recovered from a man in his forties or fifties in good health and CMV-seronegative. The sample consisted of PBMCs. The CDR3 DNA sequence: TGTGCTAGCAGCCCGAAGGGGGTCATTCAGTACTTC. It is translated as CASSPKGVIQYF. The whole variable domain, remainder taken from reference TRBV14 and TRBJ2-4, is EAGVTQFPSHSVIEKGQTVTLRCDPISGHDNLYWYRRVMGKEIKFLLHFVKESKQDESGMPNNRFLAERTGGTYSTLKVQPAELEDSGVYFCASSPKGVIQYFGAGTRLSVL.